The clone carrying this TCR beta chain was observed at least ten times. V gave up 4 bases and J gave up 4 bases, with 8 bases separating them. From germline, CDR1 is SNHLY and CDR2 FYNNEI. There are 13 residues in the CDR3. The sample is drawn from a study of blood T cells in healthy people across ages. With a J-beta primer mix and a sample-barcoded 5' primer, a second PCR ran about 7 to 11 cycles. TCRdb reprocessed the 5' RACE reads with MiXCR, giving one entry per CDR3 protein. The table records 750,000 to 1,000,000 distinct CDR3 sequences, 25% to 30% of them present only once. The same data also went into a second study, on T cells of mothers and their children.

Sequences were obtained from blood. The chain employs TRBV2 and TRBJ1-5; D is undetermined. The clonotype comes from a woman aged 40 to 50 in good health. CDR3 nucleotides: TGTGCCAGCAGTGCCGAAGGGAATCAGCCCCAGCATTTT. Translated: CASSAEGNQPQHF.